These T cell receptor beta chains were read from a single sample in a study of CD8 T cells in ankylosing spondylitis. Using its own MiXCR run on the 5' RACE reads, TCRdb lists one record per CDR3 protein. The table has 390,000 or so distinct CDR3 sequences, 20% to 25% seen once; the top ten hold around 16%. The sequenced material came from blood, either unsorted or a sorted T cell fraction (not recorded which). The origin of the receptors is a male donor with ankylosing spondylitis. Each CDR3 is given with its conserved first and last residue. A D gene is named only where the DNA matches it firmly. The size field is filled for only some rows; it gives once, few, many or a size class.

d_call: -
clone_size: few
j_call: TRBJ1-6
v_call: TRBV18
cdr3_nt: TGTGCCAGCTCCCCCCCCGGGATGGATTCACCCCTCCACTTT
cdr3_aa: CASSPPGMDSPLHF

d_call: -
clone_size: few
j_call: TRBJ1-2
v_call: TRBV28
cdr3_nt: TGTGCCAGCAGTGGGGGAGCGGACGAGGCGGGGAATGGCTACACCTTC
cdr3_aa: CASSGGADEAGNGYTF

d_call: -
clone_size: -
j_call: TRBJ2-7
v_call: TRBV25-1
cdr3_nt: TGTGCCAGCAGTGAATCGGCTTTGGTCGAGCAGTACTTC
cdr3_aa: CASSESALVEQYF

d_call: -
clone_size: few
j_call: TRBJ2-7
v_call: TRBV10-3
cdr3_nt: TGTGCCATCAGTGAGTCGGAGTCAGTCTACGAGCAGTACTTC
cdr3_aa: CAISESESVYEQYF

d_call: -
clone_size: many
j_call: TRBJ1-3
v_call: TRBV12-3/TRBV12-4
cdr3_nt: TGTGCCAGCAGGCCAGGTTACTCTGGAAACACCATATATTTT
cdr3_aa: CASRPGYSGNTIYF

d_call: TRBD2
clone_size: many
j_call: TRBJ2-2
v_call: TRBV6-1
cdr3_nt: TGTGCCAGCAATCGGGGAGGGCTAGATTTAACCGGGGAGCTGTTTTTT
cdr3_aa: CASNRGGLDLTGELFF

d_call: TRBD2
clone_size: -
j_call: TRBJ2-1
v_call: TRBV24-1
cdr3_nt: TGTGCCACCAGTAAGAAACCGGGACTAGCGGGAGGGAGGAACTACAATGAGCAGTTCTTC
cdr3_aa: CATSKKPGLAGGRNYNEQFF

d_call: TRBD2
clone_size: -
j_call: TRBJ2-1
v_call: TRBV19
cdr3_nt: TGTGCCAGTAGTCTGACTAGCGGGAGTTCCGGTGAGCAGTTCTTC
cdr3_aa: CASSLTSGSSGEQFF

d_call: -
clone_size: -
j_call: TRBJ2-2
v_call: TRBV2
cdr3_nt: TGTGCCAGAAGTGAATCTTGGCAGGACACCGGGGAGCTGTTTTTT
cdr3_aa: CARSESWQDTGELFF

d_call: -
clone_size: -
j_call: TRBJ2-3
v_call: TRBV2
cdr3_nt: TGTGCCACCGCCAGAAGCACAGATACGCAGTATTTT
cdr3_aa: CATARSTDTQYF

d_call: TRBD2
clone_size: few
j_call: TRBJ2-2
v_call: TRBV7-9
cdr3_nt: TGTGCCAGCAGCTCCAAGCGGGAAACCGGGGAGCTGTTTTTT
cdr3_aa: CASSSKRETGELFF

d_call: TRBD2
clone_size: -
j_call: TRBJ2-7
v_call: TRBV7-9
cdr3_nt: TGTGCCAGCAGCTCTCCGGGACTACCCACTCAGGAGCAGTACTTC
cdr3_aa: CASSSPGLPTQEQYF

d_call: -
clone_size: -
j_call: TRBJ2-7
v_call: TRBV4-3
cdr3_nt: TGCGCCAGCAGCCATCAACAGGGACCTCCGTACGAGCAGTACTTC
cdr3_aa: CASSHQQGPPYEQYF

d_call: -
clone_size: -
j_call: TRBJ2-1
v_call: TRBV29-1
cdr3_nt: TGCAGCGTTGATGGCCAACCCGGTCGGGATGAGCAGTTCTTC
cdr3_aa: CSVDGQPGRDEQFF